A single sample is the source of the 3 T cell receptor beta chains below, sequenced in a study of blood T cell repertoires in COVID-19. Profiled with immunoSEQ multiplex PCR; TCRdb holds only in-frame clones, not every one. The sample contains about 480,000 clones, 88% of which appear only once. Material: peripheral blood. These TCRs come from a woman in her forties or fifties with COVID-19, enrolled during active disease.

The chain has TRBV7-8 and TRBJ2-3, with 9 nucleotides matching TRBD2. CDR1 and CDR2 (germline): SGHVS, FQNEAQ. J lost 5 bases, V lost 5 bases, and 8 bases had no gene match. CDR3 length: 15 residues. The CDR3 protein is CASSQQGLAGDTQYF. CDR3 DNA: TGTGCCAGCAGCCAACAGGGACTAGCAGGAGATACGCAGTATTTT.

The chain carries TRBV19 and TRBJ2-3; maybe TRBD2 (7 bases). Germline loops: CDR1 LNHDA, CDR2 SQIVND (reference sequence). CDR3 length equals 20 residues. The V end lost 5 bases, the J end lost 1 base, and 28 bases lay between the germline ends. The CDR3 sequence: CASSPRGASGIRSGTDTQYF. CDR3 nucleotide sequence: TGTGCCAGTAGTCCAAGGGGGGCTAGCGGAATCCGATCAGGCACAGATACGCAGTATTTT.

The rearrangement joins TRBV5-1 to TRBJ1-3; no reliable D call. V was clipped by 0 bases and J by 0 bases, with 10 bases between them. The CDR3 is 16 residues long. CDR1 is SGHRS, CDR2 YFSETQ, per germline. CDR3 region: CASSLGGRISGNTIYF. The CDR3 region has the DNA TGCGCCAGCAGCTTGGGAGGGCGGATCTCTGGAAACACCATATATTTT.